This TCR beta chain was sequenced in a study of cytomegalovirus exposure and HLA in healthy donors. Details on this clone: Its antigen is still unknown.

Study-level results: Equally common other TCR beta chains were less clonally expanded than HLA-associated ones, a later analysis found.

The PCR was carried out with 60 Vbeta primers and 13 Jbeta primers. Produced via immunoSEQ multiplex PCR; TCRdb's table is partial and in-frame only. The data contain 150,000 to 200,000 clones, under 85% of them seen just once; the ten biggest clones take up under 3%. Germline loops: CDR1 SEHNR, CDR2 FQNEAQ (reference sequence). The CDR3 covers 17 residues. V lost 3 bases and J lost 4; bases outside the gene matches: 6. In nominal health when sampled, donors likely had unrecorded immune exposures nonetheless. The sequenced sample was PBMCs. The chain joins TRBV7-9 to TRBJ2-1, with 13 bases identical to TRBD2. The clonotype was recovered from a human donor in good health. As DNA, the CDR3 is TGTGCCAGCAGCTTGACTAGCGGGGGGTCAACATACAATGAGCAGTTCTTC. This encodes CASSLTSGGSTYNEQFF.